These T cell receptor beta chains were read from a single sample in a study of a mutant IDH1 vaccine in newly diagnosed glioma. Assay used: immunoSEQ multiplex PCR; TCRdb lists only in-frame clones, some missing. Counted here are about 44,000 clones, around 93% occurring once; the ten biggest clones make up under 5%. Their cognate antigens are unknown. This specimen consisted of PBMCs, obtained from a glioma patient whose treatment included an IDH1 peptide vaccine. The source is a man aged 45-65 years with glioma. CDR3s include the opening cysteine and the closing phenylalanine or tryptophan. A D gene is named only where the DNA matches it firmly. Size is omitted from some rows. Given values are once, few, many or a class for expanded clones.

D gene | clone size | J gene | V gene | CDR3 DNA | CDR3 protein
TRBD1 | - | TRBJ2-5 | TRBV7-9 | TGTGCCAGCAGCTTACAGTTGACAGGGGGCTTAGAGACCCAGTACTTC | CASSLQLTGGLETQYF
TRBD1 | - | TRBJ1-6 | TRBV2 | TGTGCCAGCAGAGACAGGGTTGCTAATTCACCCCTCCACTTT | CASRDRVANSPLHF
- | - | TRBJ1-2 | TRBV6-1 | TGTGCCAGCAGTGAGGGGGACGCCTATGGCTACACCTTC | CASSEGDAYGYTF
- | - | TRBJ1-1 | TRBV5-1 | TGCGCCAGCAGTCGAACAGGAAATGGGAACACTGAAGCTTTCTTT | CASSRTGNGNTEAFF
TRBD1 | - | TRBJ1-2 | TRBV10-3 | TGTGCCATCGAGGCGACGACAGGGGGCGTTGGCTACACCTTC | CAIEATTGGVGYTF
- | - | TRBJ2-5 | TRBV7-9 | TGTGCCAGCACCCCTAGGGCAGGCATTAAAGAGACCCAGTACTTC | CASTPRAGIKETQYF
TRBD1 | - | TRBJ1-5 | TRBV6-1 | TGTGCCAGCAGTCAGCAGGGGGCGGTTTGGCAGCCCCAGCATTTT | CASSQQGAVWQPQHF
TRBD1 | few | TRBJ1-4 | TRBV6-1 | TGTGCCACCAAACCGGGACAGGGGGCCGAAAAACTGTTTTTT | CATKPGQGAEKLFF
- | - | TRBJ2-7 | TRBV6-5 | TGTGCCAGCAGTCCCGGGAGAGGCGGGGGCCGCGAGCAGTACTTC | CASSPGRGGGREQYF
- | - | TRBJ2-2 | TRBV9 | TGTGCCAGCAGCCCTCGGTCTGACAGCTGGGAGACCGGGGAGCTGTTTTTT | CASSPRSDSWETGELFF
TRBD1 | - | TRBJ2-7 | TRBV2 | TGTGCCAGCGGACAGGCACGCTCCTACGAGCAGTACTTC | CASGQARSYEQYF
- | - | TRBJ2-2 | TRBV7-6 | TGTGCCAGCAGCCGAGGACAGAGGACCGGGGAGCTGTTTTTT | CASSRGQRTGELFF
- | - | TRBJ2-7 | TRBV14 | TGTGCCAGCAGTCGTACTAGTTCCTACGAGCAGTACTTC | CASSRTSSYEQYF
- | few | TRBJ1-2 | TRBV7-9 | TGTGCCAGCAGCCGTACAGGGTATGGCTACACCTTC | CASSRTGYGYTF
- | - | TRBJ2-1 | TRBV7-2 | TGTGCCAGCAGCTTAACTCGCGGGCGGAACAATGAGCAGTTCTTC | CASSLTRGRNNEQFF
- | - | TRBJ1-6 | TRBV6-1 | TGTGCCAGCAGTGAAACCAGCTCCTATAATTCACCCCTCCACTTT | CASSETSSYNSPLHF
TRBD1 | - | TRBJ1-3 | TRBV5-1 | TGCGCCAGCACCAAAGGGGACAGGGCTGGAAACACCATATATTTT | CASTKGDRAGNTIYF
TRBD2 | once | TRBJ2-5 | TRBV5-4 | TGTGCCAGCAGGGGACTAGCGGGAGAGACCCAGTACTTC | CASRGLAGETQYF
- | - | TRBJ1-5 | TRBV7-8 | TGTGCCAGCAGCTTACAGGGGTATAGCAATCAGCCCCAGCATTTT | CASSLQGYSNQPQHF
TRBD1 | once | TRBJ1-2 | TRBV6-5 | TGTGCCAGCAGTAACTCCGGGACAGGGGTGGGAGGCTACACCTTC | CASSNSGTGVGGYTF
- | - | TRBJ1-2 | TRBV29-1 | TGCAGCGCCGAGGGTCCGCGGACTTCGATAAGGGACTATGGCTACACCTTC | CSAEGPRTSIRDYGYTF
- | - | TRBJ1-2 | TRBV27 | TGTGCCAGCCTACCAACATACTCAGTGGGCTATGGCTACACCTTC | CASLPTYSVGYGYTF
- | once | TRBJ2-2 | TRBV19 | TGTGCCAGTAGTGCCTTTCGGTGCTGCTTCGGGGAGCTGTTTTTT | CASSAFRCCFGELFF
- | - | TRBJ1-1 | TRBV7-9 | TGTGCCAGCAGCTTCCAGGGGAACACTGAAGCTTTCTTT | CASSFQGNTEAFF
TRBD1 | - | TRBJ2-7 | TRBV7-8 | TGTGCCAGCAGCTTCGACAGGGACGAGCAGTACTTC | CASSFDRDEQYF
- | - | TRBJ1-2 | TRBV7-8 | TGTGCCAGCAGCCCACGGGAAGAGAGCTATGGCTACACCTTC | CASSPREESYGYTF
- | - | TRBJ1-5 | TRBV30 | TGTGCCTGGAGTGCAGGGGTTAGCAATCAGCCCCAGCATTTT | CAWSAGVSNQPQHF
- | few | TRBJ1-5 | TRBV7-9 | TGTGCCAGCAGCTTAAACAGCCCAGGGCCCCAGCATTTT | CASSLNSPGPQHF
TRBD1 | - | TRBJ1-5 | TRBV5-1 | TGCGCCAGCAGCTTGGGACAGGGAGGACAGCCCCAGCATTTT | CASSLGQGGQPQHF
- | - | TRBJ1-1 | TRBV7-9 | TGTGCCAGCATTCCCCCGGGGGCACTAAACACTGAAGCTTTCTTT | CASIPPGALNTEAFF
- | - | TRBJ1-2 | TRBV7-2 | TGTGCCAGCAGGGCCCAAATGGGCAGGGAGTATGGCTACACCTTC | CASRAQMGREYGYTF
- | - | TRBJ1-2 | TRBV4-3 | TGCGCCAGCAGCCAAGATCGGAGACAGTCCTATGGCTACACCTTC | CASSQDRRQSYGYTF
- | once | TRBJ1-2 | TRBV27 | TGTGCCAGCAGTTCCTCGCCCAGTTATGGCTACACCTTC | CASSSSPSYGYTF
TRBD1 | few | TRBJ2-5 | TRBV6-1 | TGTGCCAGCAGTGAAAGTACAGGGGGCGCGACATACCCAAGAGAGACCCAGTACTTC | CASSESTGGATYPRETQYF
- | few | TRBJ2-2 | TRBV7-9 | TGTGCCACCGGGGGCAGGAAAGACACCGGGGAGCTGTTTTTT | CATGGRKDTGELFF
- | - | TRBJ2-2 | TRBV7-6 | TGTGCCAGCAGCTTAAGGGGGAGGGCGGCCGGGGAGCTGTTTTTT | CASSLRGRAAGELFF
- | - | TRBJ2-1 | TRBV5-1 | TGCGCCAGCAGCTTGGGAGGACTCGGGGGCCGATTATACAATGAGCAGTTCTTC | CASSLGGLGGRLYNEQFF
TRBD1 | - | TRBJ2-2 | TRBV7-2 | TGTGCCAGCAGCTTATATTTTACCGGGACAGGGGGCTCCGGGGAGCTGTTTTTT | CASSLYFTGTGGSGELFF
TRBD1 | - | TRBJ1-1 | TRBV5-1 | TGCGCCAGCAGCTGGGGGCGCATGGACAGGGGGCGTTTCACTGAAGCTTTCTTT | CASSWGRMDRGRFTEAFF
TRBD1 | few | TRBJ1-6 | TRBV20-1 | TGCAGTGCTATCGGACAGGGGAATTTT | CSAIGQGNF
TRBD2 | - | TRBJ2-1 | TRBV14 | TGTGCCAGCAGCCAAGATCTTGGGCTAGCGGGAGATGGATCCTACAATGAGCAGTTCTTC | CASSQDLGLAGDGSYNEQFF
- | - | TRBJ2-3 | TRBV30 | TGTGCCTGGAGTGTTTCGGGAACGGCAGATACGCAGTATTTT | CAWSVSGTADTQYF
- | - | TRBJ1-5 | TRBV2 | TGTGCCAGCACCCCCTCGACACGCAATCAGCCCCAGCATTTT | CASTPSTRNQPQHF
- | - | TRBJ1-1 | TRBV7-9 | TGTGCCAGCAGCTTAGGTGGAGGAAACACTGAAGCTTTCTTT | CASSLGGGNTEAFF
- | - | TRBJ1-1 | TRBV29-1 | TGCAGCGTTGGACAGAGGCCTGAAGCTTTCTTT | CSVGQRPEAFF
- | - | TRBJ1-1 | TRBV12-5 | TGTGCTAGTGGCCACACCCCGGGGGCACTTTTGAACACTGAAGCTTTCTTT | CASGHTPGALLNTEAFF
- | - | TRBJ1-6 | TRBV6-1 | TGTGCCAGCAGTCGACAACTCCTCAATTCACCCCTCCACTTT | CASSRQLLNSPLHF
- | - | TRBJ1-1 | TRBV7-2 | TGTGCCAGCACACTGGGAGGTTATGAAGCTTTCTTT | CASTLGGYEAFF
TRBD2 | - | TRBJ2-7 | TRBV4-3 | TGCGCCAGCAGCCGCGGGGAGGGTCCCTACGAGCAGTACTTC | CASSRGEGPYEQYF
- | - | TRBJ2-1 | TRBV7-9 | TGTGCCAGCAGCTCCCCAGCAGTCGGCTACAATGAGCAGTTCTTC | CASSSPAVGYNEQFF
TRBD1 | - | TRBJ1-5 | TRBV6-1 | TGTGCCAGCGGGGTGGCAGGGGGCGGCAATCAGCCCCAGCATTTT | CASGVAGGGNQPQHF
- | - | TRBJ2-5 | TRBV7-9 | TGTGCCAGCAGCTTAGTGGCAGGGTGGCAGACCCAGTACTTC | CASSLVAGWQTQYF
- | - | TRBJ2-6 | TRBV7-2 | TGTGCCAGCAGCTTGACGGGCGCTGGGGCCAACGTCCTGACTTTC | CASSLTGAGANVLTF
- | - | TRBJ2-2 | TRBV7-8 | TGTGCCAGCAGCTTTTGGGGCTTGAACACCGGGGAGCTGTTTTTT | CASSFWGLNTGELFF
- | - | TRBJ2-1 | TRBV5-1 | TGCGCCAGCGGGGGTGGGTTCTCCTACAATGAGCAGTTCTTC | CASGGGFSYNEQFF
TRBD1 | - | TRBJ1-6 | TRBV6-5 | TGTGCCAGCAGTTACCGAGAGACAGGGGGCGTGACACCCCTCCACTTT | CASSYRETGGVTPLHF
- | - | TRBJ2-5 | TRBV7-9 | TGTGCCAGCAGCTTTACCAGCGCTGACCAAGAGACCCAGTACTTC | CASSFTSADQETQYF
- | - | TRBJ2-6 | TRBV28 | TGTGCCACCAAGGTAAATGGGGCCAACGTCCTGACTTTC | CATKVNGANVLTF
TRBD1 | - | TRBJ1-2 | TRBV5-6 | TGTGCCAGCAGCTTGTATACAGGGGGCGTCTATGGCTACACCTTC | CASSLYTGGVYGYTF